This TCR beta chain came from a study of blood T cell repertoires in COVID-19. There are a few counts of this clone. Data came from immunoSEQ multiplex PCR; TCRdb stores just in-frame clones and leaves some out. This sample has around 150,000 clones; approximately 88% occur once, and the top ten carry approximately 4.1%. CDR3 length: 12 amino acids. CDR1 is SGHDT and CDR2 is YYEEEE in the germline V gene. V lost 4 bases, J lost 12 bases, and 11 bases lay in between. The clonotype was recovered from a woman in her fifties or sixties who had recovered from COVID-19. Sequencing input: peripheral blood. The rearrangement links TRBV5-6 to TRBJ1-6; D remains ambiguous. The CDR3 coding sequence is TGTGCCAGCAGCGACGCGGGAGGACCCCTCCACTTT. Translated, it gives CASSDAGGPLHF. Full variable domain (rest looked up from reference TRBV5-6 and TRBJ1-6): DAGVTQSPTHLIKTRGQQVTLRCSPKSGHDTVSWYQQALGQGPQFIFQYYEEEERQRGNFPDRFSGHQFPNYSSELNVNALLLGDSALYLCASSDAGGPLHFGNGTRLTVT.